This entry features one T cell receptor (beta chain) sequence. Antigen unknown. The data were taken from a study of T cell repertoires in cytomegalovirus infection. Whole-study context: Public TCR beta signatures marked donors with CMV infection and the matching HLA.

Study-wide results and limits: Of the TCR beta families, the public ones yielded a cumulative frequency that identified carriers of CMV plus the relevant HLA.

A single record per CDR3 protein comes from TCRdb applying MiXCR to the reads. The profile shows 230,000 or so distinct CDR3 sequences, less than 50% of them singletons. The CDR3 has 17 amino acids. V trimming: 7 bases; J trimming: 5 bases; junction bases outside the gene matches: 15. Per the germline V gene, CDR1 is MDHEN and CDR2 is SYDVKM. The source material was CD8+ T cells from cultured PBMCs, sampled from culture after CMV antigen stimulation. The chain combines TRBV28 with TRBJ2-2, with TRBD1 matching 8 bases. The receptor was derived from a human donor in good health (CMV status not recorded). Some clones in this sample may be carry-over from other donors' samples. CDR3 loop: CASTPLIGQGVTGELFF. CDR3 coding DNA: TGTGCCAGCACTCCTTTAATCGGACAGGGCGTAACCGGGGAGCTGTTTTTT.